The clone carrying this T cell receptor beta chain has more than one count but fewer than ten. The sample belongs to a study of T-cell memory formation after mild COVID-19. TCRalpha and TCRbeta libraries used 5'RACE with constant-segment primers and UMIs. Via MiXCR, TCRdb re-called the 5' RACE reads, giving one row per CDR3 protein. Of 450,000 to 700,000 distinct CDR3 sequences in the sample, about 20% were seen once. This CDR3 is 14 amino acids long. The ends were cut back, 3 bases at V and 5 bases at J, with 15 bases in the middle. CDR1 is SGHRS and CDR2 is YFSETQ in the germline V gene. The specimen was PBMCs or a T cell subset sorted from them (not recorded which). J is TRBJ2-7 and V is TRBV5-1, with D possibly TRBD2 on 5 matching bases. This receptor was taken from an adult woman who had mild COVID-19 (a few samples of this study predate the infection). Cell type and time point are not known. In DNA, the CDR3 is TGCGCCAGCAGCTCTATCCCGGACTCGGACGAGCAGTACTTC. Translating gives CASSSIPDSDEQYF.